This T cell receptor beta chain was profiled in a study of cytomegalovirus exposure and HLA in healthy donors. Overall study findings and caveats: When analyzed later, the rates of TCR association showed variation by HLA locus, with DRB1 the most and HLA-C the fewest. Cytomegalovirus association was listed for about 170 TCR beta chains.

PCR used 60 Vbeta primers and 13 Jbeta primers. The repertoire was sequenced with immunoSEQ multiplex PCR; TCRdb's copy has only in-frame clones and lacks some. The profile shows fewer than 120,000 clones, around four fifths of them singletons. A word on this clone: What it recognizes is unknown.

CDR1 is SNHLY, CDR2 FYNNEI, per germline. The CDR3 length is 13 residues. The trim removed 9 bases at V and 6 bases at J, leaving 10 bases unmatched. The TCR comes from a woman in her sixties in good health and CMV-seropositive. V gene TRBV2 combines with J gene TRBJ1-2, with 7 bases matching TRBD1. Sequencing was done on a sample of PBMCs. The CDR3, as DNA: TGTGCCAGTGAACGGGACAGCCAAGATGGCTACACCTTC. Protein sequence: CASERDSQDGYTF.